A single sample gave rise to the 31 T cell receptor beta chains below, sequenced in a study of blood T cell repertoires in COVID-19 (dated by TCRdb to about 2020). The library was made by the immunoSEQ multiplex PCR assay. Sourced from immuneACCESS, this table was stored by TCRdb with only in-frame sequences that have V and J called. A share of the clones is absent; for the studies checked, an unresolved V gene accounts for under half, and the remainder has no known explanation. This sample holds about 190,000 clones; about 85% were observed only once. The ten largest clones add up to 20% to 25% of the sample. Input material: PBMCs or T cells enriched from blood (not recorded which). These receptors originate from a woman aged 40 to 50 in a cohort exposed to, infected with or recovered from COVID-19 (not recorded which).

About this clone itself: Other DNA sequences within the sample encode an identical CDR3. The rearrangement joins TRBV29-1 to TRBJ1-1; the D is unclear. V gave up 1 base and J gave up 4 bases, with 13 bases separating them. The length of the CDR3 is 14 residues. CDR1 and CDR2 (germline): SQVTM, ANQGSEA. CDR3 bases: TGCAGCGTTGAAGTTGGTCAGAGAGGCACTGAAGCTTTCTTT. Translated: CSVEVGQRGTEAFF.

This chain uses TRBV6-5 with TRBJ2-7, with 8 positions matching TRBD1. CDR1 and CDR2 (germline): MNHEY, SVGAGI. The V and J ends lost 6 bases and 2 bases, in that order; junction bases with no gene match: 9. The CDR3 covers 15 residues. The CDR3: CASRLTQGDTYEQYF. The DNA of the CDR3 is TGTGCCAGCAGACTCACACAGGGGGATACCTACGAGCAGTACTTC.

V usage is TRBV14 and J usage is TRBJ1-1, with unresolved D. V was clipped by 1 base and J by 11 bases, with 11 bases between them. CDR1 is SGHDN, CDR2 FVKESK, per germline. The CDR3 is made up of 12 amino acids. The CDR3 DNA is TGTGCCAGCAGCCAAGTCGGCCGGGGTGCTTTCTTT. As protein: CASSQVGRGAFF.

This clone was detected only a few times. The chain links TRBV27 to TRBJ2-3; 9 positions agree with TRBD1. Germline CDR1 is MNHEY and CDR2 is SMNVEV (reference sequence). V lost 6 bases to trimming and J lost 4 bases; unmatched junction nucleotides: 8. The CDR3 covers 15 residues. The CDR3 bases are TGTGCCAGCAGCTTCGGACAGGGGATCGCAGATACGCAGTATTTT. It codes for CASSFGQGIADTQYF.

In its sample, this clone was seen once. The gene calls are TRBV9 and TRBJ2-1, with 8 bases lining up with TRBD2. Germline values: CDR1 SGDLS, CDR2 YYNGEE. V lost 2 bases to trimming and J lost 6 bases; unmatched junction nucleotides: 4. The CDR3 loop spans 14 amino acids. The DNA of the CDR3 is TGTGCCAGCAGCGTTTTTAGCGGGATCAATGAGCAGTTCTTC. Protein: CASSVFSGINEQFF.

The chain links TRBV7-9 to TRBJ1-1, with 8 bases that match TRBD1. The junction had 11 bases not matched to a gene; V was cut back by 7 bases and J by 4 bases. This CDR3 has 15 residues. Germline CDR1 and CDR2: SEHNR and FQNEAQ (reference sequence). CDR3 sequence: CASTRQGASGTEAFF. DNA of the CDR3: TGTGCCAGCACCCGTCAGGGGGCTTCAGGCACTGAAGCTTTCTTT.

This chain connects TRBV4-1 to TRBJ2-2; 8 nucleotides agree with TRBD1. The V gene end was trimmed by 1 base and the J gene end by 1 base; junction bases not matched to a gene: 5. The CDR3 has 17 amino acids. Per the germline V gene, CDR1 is MGHRA and CDR2 is YSYEKL. CDR3 sequence (DNA): TGCGCCAGCAGCCAAGTTGGCGGACAGGGGAACACCGGGGAGCTGTTTTTT. Protein product: CASSQVGGQGNTGELFF.

The CDR3: CASSLDSGGNQPQHF. CDR3 DNA sequence: TGCGCCAGCAGCTTGGATTCAGGGGGCAATCAGCCCCAGCATTTT. The chain is built from TRBV5-1 and TRBJ1-5, with a tentative D call TRBD1 (6 bases). Between the trimmed V and J ends, which lost 0 bases and 2 bases, there was a span of 9 bases. Germline CDR1 reads SGHRS; CDR2 reads YFSETQ. This CDR3 spans 15 amino acids. The complete variable domain, with remaining parts taken from reference TRBV5-1 and TRBJ1-5, reads KAGVTQTPRYLIKTRGQQVTLSCSPISGHRSVSWYQQTPGQGLQFLFEYFSETQRNKGNFPGRFSGRQFSNSRSEMNVSTLELGDSALYLCASSLDSGGNQPQHFGDGTRLSIL.

V and J are TRBV5-6 and TRBJ2-5; D perhaps matches TRBD1 (6 bases). V dropped 3 bases and J dropped 10 bases, with 19 bases sitting between them. Germline assignment: CDR1 SGHDT and CDR2 YYEEEE. This CDR3 spans 14 amino acids. This CDR3 reads CASSSTGTPYYQYF. The CDR3, as DNA: TGTGCCAGCAGCTCTACCGGGACACCATACTACCAGTACTTC.

The rearrangement joins TRBV3-1 (or the pseudogene TRBV3-2) to TRBJ2-7; unclear D gene. The V gene lost 4 bases and the J gene lost 5 bases, with 15 bases spanning the gap. The CDR3 covers 14 residues. CDR1 is LGHDT and CDR2 is YNNKEL in the germline V gene (reference sequence). CDR3 loop: CASSLMPQSDEQYF. The CDR3 DNA sequence: TGTGCCAGCAGCCTAATGCCTCAATCGGACGAGCAGTACTTC.

V usage is TRBV4-2 and J usage is TRBJ1-5; no firm D call. CDR1 and CDR2 from the germline V gene are LGHNA and YNFKEQ. Trimming took off 0 bases at V and 4 bases at J, with 4 bases between the two ends. The CDR3 contains 13 residues. CDR3 loop: CASSQDQNQPQHF. In DNA, the CDR3 is TGTGCCAGCAGCCAAGACCAAAATCAGCCCCAGCATTTT.

The chain couples TRBV5-8 to TRBJ2-3; 7 bases are a match to TRBD1. From germline, CDR1 is SGHTS and CDR2 YDEGEE. Unmatched junction bases numbered 10, after V lost 0 bases and J lost 3 bases. The CDR3 length is 17 residues. The CDR3 region has the DNA TGTGCCAGCAGCTTGGCATCGGACAGGATGGGAACAGATACGCAGTATTTT. Its protein is CASSLASDRMGTDTQYF.

The CDR3 sequence is CASSPEGGIRGTDTQYF. The CDR3 DNA reads TGCGCCAGCAGCCCGGAAGGGGGCATTAGAGGCACAGATACGCAGTATTTT. The chain employs TRBV5-1 and TRBJ2-3; 7 bases map to TRBD1. The CDR3 extends over 17 amino acids. Germline CDR1 and CDR2: SGHRS and YFSETQ. The trim removed 4 bases at V and 1 base at J, leaving 12 bases unmatched.

The count of this clone is one. The chain carries TRBV6-5 and TRBJ1-1; weak D call: TRBD1 (5 bases). V was trimmed by 2 bases and J by 1 base, leaving 11 bases between them. Germline-derived CDR1 and CDR2 are MNHEY and SVGAGI. The CDR3 has 15 amino acids. In DNA form, the CDR3 reads TGTGCCAGCAGTTACGCCCAGGGCGGGAACACTGAAGCTTTCTTT. Translating it yields CASSYAQGGNTEAFF.

The chain links TRBV10-3 to TRBJ1-6; D is possibly TRBD1 (6 bases). This CDR3 is 15 amino acids long. Between the trimmed V and J ends, which lost 6 bases and 5 bases, there was a span of 14 bases. Germline CDR1 ENHRY, CDR2 SYGVKD. The CDR3 nucleotides are TGTGCCATCAGAGCTCAGGGGTTAGATAATTCACCCCTCCACTTT. This encodes CAIRAQGLDNSPLHF.

The chain carries TRBV3-1 (or the pseudogene TRBV3-2) and TRBJ2-5; no reliable D call. The germline V gene has CDR1 LGHDT and CDR2 YNNKEL (reference sequence). CDR3 size: 12 residues. Trimming removed 2 bases from V and 4 bases from J, with 5 bases in between. The CDR3 nucleotides are TGTGCCAGCAGCCAATGGCTAGAGACCCAGTACTTC. This codes for CASSQWLETQYF.

This chain uses TRBV24-1 with TRBJ1-3; maybe TRBD1 (6 bases). CDR1 is KGHDR and CDR2 is SFDVKD in the germline V gene. V lost 3 bases and J lost 8, with 13 bases in between. This CDR3 has 14 residues. The DNA of the CDR3 is TGTGCCACCAGTGATGGACAGTCTGAAGACACCATATATTTT. Its translation: CATSDGQSEDTIYF.

The CDR3 protein is CASSMGAAHYGYTF. As DNA, the CDR3 is TGTGCCAGTAGTATGGGAGCAGCCCACTATGGCTACACCTTC. V and J are TRBV19 and TRBJ1-2; no clear D gene. There are 14 residues in the CDR3. Germline CDR1 is LNHDA and CDR2 is SQIVND (reference sequence). Trimming shortened V by 3 bases and J by 3 bases, and 11 bases separated the two germline ends.

The rearrangement joins TRBV19 to TRBJ1-1; D not resolved. The CDR3 covers 13 residues. CDR1 and CDR2 (germline): LNHDA, SQIVND (reference sequence). V lost 4 bases and J lost 1, with 7 bases in between. The CDR3 loop reads CASSTTSNTEAFF. For the CDR3, the DNA is TGTGCCAGTAGTACAACATCGAACACTGAAGCTTTCTTT.

This clone was picked up one time. This chain uses TRBV7-8 with TRBJ2-6; 8 bases match TRBD1. This CDR3 region has 18 residues. Germline values: CDR1 SGHVS, CDR2 FQNEAQ. J gave up 0 bases and V 5 bases, and 9 bases lay outside the gene matches. CDR3 amino acids: CASSSLRTGTSGANVLTF. The DNA of the CDR3 is TGTGCCAGCAGCAGCCTGAGGACAGGGACCTCTGGGGCCAACGTCCTGACTTTC. The full variable domain, its missing parts supplied by reference TRBV7-8 and TRBJ2-6, is GAGVSQSPRYKVAKRGQDVALRCDPISGHVSLFWYQQALGQGPEFLTYFQNEAQLDKSGLPSDRFFAERPEGSVSTLKIQRTQQEDSAVYLCASSSLRTGTSGANVLTFGAGSRLTVL.

The chain employs TRBV5-5 and TRBJ2-7; TRBD1 matches 9 bases. The CDR3 consists of 15 residues. The junction had 7 bases not matched to a gene; V was cut back by 0 bases and J by 6 bases. Germline CDR1 and CDR2: SGHKS and YYEKEE (reference sequence). CDR3 DNA sequence: TGTGCCAGCAGCTTGGTTGGACAGGGGAAGTTCGAGCAGTACTTC. It codes for CASSLVGQGKFEQYF.

This clone has a single count. The J gene is TRBJ2-7, the V gene TRBV13; possibly TRBD2 for D (7 bases). V was clipped by 5 bases and J by 2 bases, with 13 bases between them. The germline V gene encodes CDR1 PRHDT and CDR2 FYEKMQ (reference sequence). The CDR3 loop spans 14 amino acids. CDR3 protein: CASSTQGGTYEQYF. CDR3 coding DNA: TGTGCCAGCAGCACACAGGGAGGGACCTACGAGCAGTACTTC.

The gene calls are TRBV5-1 and TRBJ1-2; D gene unclear. V was shortened by 0 bases and J by 0 bases, with 6 bases between the two germline ends. The CDR3 covers 14 residues. Germline CDR1 and CDR2: SGHRS and YFSETQ. CDR3 protein: CASSLAEANYGYTF. The DNA for the CDR3 is TGCGCCAGCAGCTTGGCGGAGGCTAACTATGGCTACACCTTC.

The chain couples TRBV7-6 to TRBJ2-5, with D perhaps TRBD2 (6 bases). This CDR3 has 17 residues. Germline CDR1 SGHVS, CDR2 FNYEAQ. V was cut by 1 base and J by 5 bases, with 20 bases left in between. In DNA form, the CDR3 reads TGTGCCAGCAGCTTAGGGCCCGGATTGGCGGGAATGGAGACCCAGTACTTC. Amino acid sequence: CASSLGPGLAGMETQYF.

The V gene is TRBV7-8, the J gene TRBJ1-5, with 8 bases aligning to TRBD1. Unmatched junction bases numbered 8, after V lost 3 bases and J lost 4 bases. The CDR3 is 16 amino acids. Germline values: CDR1 SGHVS, CDR2 FQNEAQ. The DNA for the CDR3 is TGTGCCAGCAGCTTGACGGAGACAGGGGAAAATCAGCCCCAGCATTTT. Amino acid sequence: CASSLTETGENQPQHF.

The chain has TRBV5-1 and TRBJ2-2, with 7 bases lining up with TRBD1. Germline loops: CDR1 SGHRS, CDR2 YFSETQ. J gave up 6 bases and V 4 bases, and 12 bases lay outside the gene matches. CDR3 length equals 16 residues. The CDR3 sequence is CASSAQAQTGAGELFF. CDR3 nucleotide sequence: TGCGCCAGCAGCGCCCAAGCCCAAACAGGGGCCGGGGAGCTGTTTTTT.

This chain links TRBV7-9 with TRBJ2-2, with D possibly being TRBD1 (6 bases). Germline assignment: CDR1 SEHNR and CDR2 FQNEAQ (reference sequence). This CDR3 spans 14 amino acids. Trimming removed 8 bases at V and 4 bases at J, with 14 bases between. CDR3 sequence: CASFRGGSTGELFF. For the CDR3, the DNA is TGTGCCAGCTTCCGAGGGGGTAGCACCGGGGAGCTGTTTTTT.

The rearrangement joins TRBV2 to TRBJ2-5; weak D call: TRBD1 (5 bases). Trimming pared 8 bases from V and 5 bases from J, leaving 15 bases between. The V gene's germline CDR1 is SNHLY and CDR2 FYNNEI. The CDR3 spans 13 residues. The DNA for the CDR3 is TGTGCCAGCTATAATAGGGGTGGGGAGACCCAGTACTTC. This gives the protein CASYNRGGETQYF.

The V gene is TRBV7-9, the J gene TRBJ2-3; TRBD1 matches at 9 bases. This CDR3 is 14 amino acids long. Germline trimming cut 1 base from V and 11 bases from J; bases unmatched to any gene: 7. Per the germline V gene, CDR1 is SEHNR and CDR2 is FQNEAQ (reference sequence). CDR3 DNA sequence: TGTGCCAGCAGCTTAGGAGGTTTGGGACAGGGGCAGTATTTT. Translation gives CASSLGGLGQGQYF.

This chain connects TRBV19 to TRBJ2-3, with 15 nucleotides matching TRBD2. Trimming at V came to 3 bases and at J to 0 bases, leaving 7 bases not matched to a gene. This CDR3 contains 19 residues. From germline, CDR1 is LNHDA and CDR2 SQIVND (reference sequence). The CDR3 nucleotides read TGTGCCAGTAGTATTAAGGGACTAGCGGGAGGTGCTAGCACAGATACGCAGTATTTT. Residues: CASSIKGLAGGASTDTQYF.

V and J are TRBV3-1 (or the pseudogene TRBV3-2) and TRBJ1-1; weak D call: TRBD1 (6 bases). CDR3 length: 14 amino acids. The ends were cut back, 8 bases at V and 4 bases at J, with 17 bases in the middle. Germline-derived CDR1 and CDR2 are LGHDT and YNNKEL (reference sequence). The CDR3 is CASGAGEGSTEAFF. The CDR3, as DNA: TGTGCCAGCGGTGCAGGGGAGGGGTCCACTGAAGCTTTCTTT.